Below, 24 T cell receptor beta chains from the same sample are listed, as sequenced in a study of cytomegalovirus exposure and HLA in healthy donors. PCR primers comprised 60 Vbeta and 13 Jbeta primers. Assay used: immunoSEQ multiplex PCR; TCRdb lists only in-frame clones, some missing. The repertoire has around 150,000 clones, about 66% of them found once; the top ten carry 1.5% to 2%. Input material: PBMCs. The receptors come from a human donor in good health.

The gene calls are TRBV7-6 and TRBJ2-2, with 8 bases fitting TRBD1. The J segment lost 2 bases and the V segment lost 5 bases, leaving 4 bases of the junction unmatched. This CDR3 region has 15 residues. Germline assignment: CDR1 SGHVS and CDR2 FNYEAQ. The CDR3 DNA follows: TGTGCCAGCAGCCAGGGGGCCCCCAACACCGGGGAGCTGTTTTTT. Amino acids: CASSQGAPNTGELFF.

The V gene is TRBV5-4, the J gene TRBJ2-7, with a tentative D call TRBD2 (7 bases). V was shortened by 4 bases and J by 5 bases, with 10 bases between the two germline ends. Per the germline V gene, CDR1 is SGHNT and CDR2 is YYREEE (reference sequence). This CDR3 is built from 12 residues. This chain's CDR3 is CASSPGGHEQYF. The CDR3, as DNA: TGTGCCAGCAGCCCGGGGGGCCACGAGCAGTACTTC.

This chain joins TRBV28 and TRBJ2-5; 7 bases map to TRBD2. With V trimmed by 2 bases and J by 1 base, 4 bases remained unmatched. The CDR3 extends over 15 amino acids. The germline V gene has CDR1 MDHEN and CDR2 SYDVKM. The CDR3 is CASSLQSGGQETQYF. The CDR3 bases are TGTGCCAGCAGTTTACAGTCGGGGGGCCAAGAGACCCAGTACTTC. The whole variable domain, filled in from reference TRBV28 and TRBJ2-5, reads DVKVTQSSRYLVKRTGEKVFLECVQDMDHENMFWYRQDPGLGLRLIYFSYDVKMKEKGDIPEGYSVSREKKERFSLILESASTNQTSMYLCASSLQSGGQETQYFGPGTRLLVL.

The chain combines TRBV19 with TRBJ2-4; TRBD1 aligns across 9 bases. The germline CDR1 and CDR2 sequences are LNHDA and SQIVND (reference sequence). This CDR3 has 14 amino acids. V lost 10 bases to trimming and J lost 6 bases; unmatched junction nucleotides: 10. The CDR3 coding sequence is TGTGCCACCTCATCCACAGGGGGCGCAAACATTCAGTACTTC. Encoded protein: CATSSTGGANIQYF.

This clone has a handful of counts. This chain connects TRBV4-3 to TRBJ2-7; possible D gene TRBD2, 5 bases. The CDR3 covers 15 residues. Germline CDR1 LGHNA, CDR2 YSLEER. V was pared by 0 bases and J by 2 bases, with 11 bases between. CDR3 loop: CASSQDRRGTYEQYF. In nucleotides, the CDR3 is TGCGCCAGCAGCCAAGATCGACGGGGTACCTACGAGCAGTACTTC.

The CDR3 DNA sequence: TGTGCCAGCAGTTACAGGGGGGGTGATGAAAAACTGTTTTTT. Translating it yields CASSYRGGDEKLFF. The chain combines TRBV6-6 with TRBJ1-4, with a possible D match to TRBD1 (6 bases). CDR1 and CDR2 from the germline V gene are MNHNY and SVGAGI (reference sequence). The V and J ends lost 2 bases and 6 bases respectively, with 10 bases between them. The CDR3 consists of 14 residues.

The rearrangement links TRBV28 to TRBJ2-7; D is ambiguous. The CDR3 consists of 11 residues. Germline CDR1 and CDR2: MDHEN and SYDVKM. Trimming removed 3 bases at V and 5 bases at J, with 5 bases between. The CDR3 loop is CASSLADEQYF. The CDR3 coding sequence is TGTGCCAGCAGTTTGGCGGACGAGCAGTACTTC.

This clone has only one observation. An end of the junction differs from the germline gene, which may be a read error. V and J are TRBV9 and TRBJ2-5; TRBD2 matches at 8 bases. Germline loops: CDR1 SGDLS, CDR2 YYNGEE. The CDR3 loop spans 16 amino acids. For the CDR3, the DNA is TGTGCTAGCAGCGTAGATGGAGCGGGAGTCCAAGAGACCCAGTACTTC. It is translated as CASSVDGAGVQETQYF.

The chain carries TRBV5-1 and TRBJ1-1, with D possibly TRBD1 on 5 matching bases. The V end lost 6 bases, the J end lost 0 bases, and 12 bases lay between the germline ends. Germline assignment: CDR1 SGHRS and CDR2 YFSETQ. This CDR3 spans 14 amino acids. Written as DNA, the CDR3 is TGCGCCAGCACCCGGGGGGGGATGAACACTGAAGCTTTCTTT. Residues: CASTRGGMNTEAFF. Based on the CDR3 plus reference TRBV5-1 and TRBJ1-1, the full variable domain is KAGVTQTPRYLIKTRGQQVTLSCSPISGHRSVSWYQQTPGQGLQFLFEYFSETQRNKGNFPGRFSGRQFSNSRSEMNVSTLELGDSALYLCASTRGGMNTEAFFGQGTRLTVV.

The rearrangement links TRBV4-1 to TRBJ2-7; D remains ambiguous. Germline V lookup: CDR1 MGHRA, CDR2 YSYEKL. V was pared by 0 bases and J by 3 bases, with 6 bases between. This CDR3 spans 13 amino acids. CDR3 region: CASSQESGYEQYF. The CDR3 DNA is TGCGCCAGCAGCCAAGAATCGGGCTACGAGCAGTACTTC.

The chain links TRBV12-5 to TRBJ2-2, with 7 bases that match TRBD2. Losses at the gene ends were 0 bases for V and 6 bases for J; bases not matched to a gene: 10. Germline V gives CDR1 LGHNT, CDR2 FRNRAP. The CDR3 consists of 17 residues. CDR3 sequence reads: CASGLVPRPREAGELFF. The CDR3 DNA reads as TGTGCTAGTGGTTTGGTCCCCCGGCCTCGGGAGGCCGGGGAGCTGTTTTTT.

The chain carries TRBV15 and TRBJ2-3; D is possibly TRBD2 (7 bases). V was shortened by 6 bases and J by 5 bases, with 15 bases between the two germline ends. This CDR3 has 14 residues. Germline-derived CDR1 and CDR2 are LNHNV and YYDKDF (reference sequence). CDR3 sequence reads: CATRKEGGGDTQYF. The CDR3 region has the DNA TGTGCCACCAGGAAAGAGGGAGGGGGAGATACGCAGTATTTT. Complete variable domain (other parts from reference TRBV15 and TRBJ2-3): DAMVIQNPRYQVTQFGKPVTLSCSQTLNHNVMYWYQQKSSQAPKLLFHYYDKDFNNEADTPDNFQSRRPNTSFCFLDIRSPGLGDTAMYLCATRKEGGGDTQYFGPGTRLTVL.

The chain carries TRBV6-6 and TRBJ1-5, with 8 bases fitting TRBD1. This CDR3 has 14 amino acids. Per the germline V gene, CDR1 is MNHNY and CDR2 is SVGAGI (reference sequence). The junction had 1 base not matched to a gene; V was cut back by 0 bases and J by 6 bases. The CDR3 DNA reads as TGTGCCAGCAGTTACTCGGACAGGGTTCAGCCCCAGCATTTT. It encodes CASSYSDRVQPQHF.

The rearrangement links TRBV20-1 to TRBJ2-1, with a possible D match to TRBD2 (5 bases). Germline CDR1 reads DFQATT; CDR2 reads SNEGSKA (reference sequence). Trimming took off 4 bases at V and 9 bases at J, with 10 bases between the two ends. The CDR3 consists of 11 residues. This chain's CDR3 is CSAIAFGEQFF. DNA of the CDR3: TGCAGTGCTATAGCGTTTGGTGAGCAGTTCTTC.

The rearrangement links TRBV29-1 to TRBJ2-7; D not resolved. Trimming took 7 bases from V and 4 from J, leaving 8 bases between them. The germline gives CDR1 SQVTM, CDR2 ANQGSEA. This CDR3 has 10 amino acids. CDR3 DNA sequence: TGCAGCGCTCTTAGTTACGAGCAGTACTTC. Its translation is CSALSYEQYF.

This clone was detected a few times. J is TRBJ2-7 and V is TRBV28; 8 bases line up with TRBD1. CDR3 length: 12 residues. Germline V gene data show CDR1 as MDHEN and CDR2 as SYDVKM. V shed 8 bases and J 7 bases; nucleotides not matched to a gene: 7. CDR3 DNA: TGTGCCAGCCGGCAGGGGGCGCGTGAGCAGTACTTC. This translates into CASRQGAREQYF.

The J gene is TRBJ2-3, the V gene TRBV5-4, with 8 bases lining up with TRBD1. Per germline, CDR1 SGHNT and CDR2 YYREEE (reference sequence). This CDR3 has 15 amino acids. V shed 3 bases, J shed 1 base, and the junction held 4 bases outside the gene matches. The CDR3 DNA reads TGTGCCAGCAGCTCCTCGACAGGGGGCACAGATACGCAGTATTTT. Translating it yields CASSSSTGGTDTQYF. The variable domain in full, with the rest retrieved from reference TRBV5-4 and TRBJ2-3, is ETGVTQSPTHLIKTRGQQVTLRCSSQSGHNTVSWYQQALGQGPQFIFQYYREEENGRGNFPPRFSGLQFPNYSSELNVNALELDDSALYLCASSSSTGGTDTQYFGPGTRLTVL.

This chain joins TRBV28 and TRBJ2-6; possibly TRBD2 for D (6 bases). Trimming shortened V by 7 bases and J by 0 bases, and 19 bases separated the two germline ends. This CDR3 region has 18 residues. Germline-derived CDR1 and CDR2 are MDHEN and SYDVKM. DNA of the CDR3: TGTGCCAGCACCCATGGGTCGGCGGGGAGCTCTGGGGCCAACGTCCTGACTTTC. Its protein is CASTHGSAGSSGANVLTF.

This chain uses TRBV28 with TRBJ2-3, with 7 bases lining up with TRBD2. Germline lookup yields CDR1 MDHEN and CDR2 SYDVKM. The CDR3 spans 14 residues. V gave up 3 bases and J gave up 8 bases; unmatched junction bases: 8. The CDR3 DNA sequence: TGTGCCAGCAGTTTTTCTAGCGGAAAGGGTACGCAGTATTTT. This sequence encodes CASSFSSGKGTQYF.

V gene TRBV6-5 combines with J gene TRBJ1-2; TRBD1 agrees at 7 bases. V lost 6 bases and J lost 4; bases outside the gene matches: 5. The germline V gene encodes CDR1 MNHEY and CDR2 SVGAGI. This CDR3 is built from 13 residues. The CDR3 reads CASRGQSVYGYTF. Here the CDR3 DNA reads TGTGCCAGCAGGGGACAGTCTGTCTATGGCTACACCTTC.

The CDR3 region has the DNA TGTGCCAGCAGCTTAGCGGGAGAAAACACCGGGGAGCTGTTTTTT. Residues: CASSLAGENTGELFF. V gene TRBV7-3 combines with J gene TRBJ2-2; TRBD2 matches at 7 bases. There are 15 residues in the CDR3. CDR1 and CDR2 (germline): SGHTA, FQGTGA. With V trimmed by 2 bases and J by 2 bases, 2 bases remained unmatched.

The V and J genes are TRBV28 and TRBJ1-2; possibly TRBD1 for D (6 bases). This CDR3 contains 14 residues. V was trimmed by 6 bases and J by 8 bases, leaving 19 bases between them. Germline V lookup: CDR1 MDHEN, CDR2 SYDVKM. As DNA, the CDR3 is TGTGCCAGCAGCTCCATAGGGGTTAGGGGGGGCTACACCTTC. It yields the protein CASSSIGVRGGYTF.

The J gene is TRBJ2-5, the V gene TRBV6-5; maybe TRBD2 (6 bases). This CDR3 is built from 14 residues. Between the trimmed V and J ends, which lost 5 bases and 5 bases, there was a span of 15 bases. Per the germline V gene, CDR1 is MNHEY and CDR2 is SVGAGI. The CDR3 sequence: CASSKQDRGETQYF. For the CDR3, the DNA is TGTGCCAGCAGTAAACAGGACCGGGGGGAGACCCAGTACTTC.

The genes are TRBV19 and TRBJ1-2; D remains unclear. In germline, CDR1 is LNHDA, CDR2 SQIVND (reference sequence). The V and J ends lost 5 bases and 4 bases respectively, with 17 bases between them. The CDR3 length is 15 residues. CDR3 in amino acids: CASSVDWALGYGYTF. CDR3 DNA: TGTGCCAGTAGTGTGGATTGGGCGCTGGGCTATGGCTACACCTTC.